This TCR beta chain appears in the sequencing data of a study of blood T cell repertoires in COVID-19. Study information: Acute-phase and convalescent COVID-19 samples originated in the United States, Italy and Spain. The cDNA or gDNA used as material had been derived from T cells, B-cell-depleted T cells, or PBMCs.

Participants reported their clinical history, and cohort assignment relied on those reports. Each recovered donor of Cohort 3 presented with two negative PCRs, clearance, or symptom resolution. The CDR3 sequence is 15 residues long. Trimming left V 0 bases short and J 4 bases short, with 13 bases between. From germline, CDR1 is SGHNT and CDR2 YYREEE (reference sequence). The table came from immunoSEQ multiplex PCR; TCRdb's copy has only in-frame clones and leaves some out. The sample lists 150,000 or so clones; about 79% were seen once. The source material was PBMCs or T cells enriched from blood (not recorded which). This chain uses TRBV5-4 with TRBJ1-2; D not certain. The sequence derives from a man in his fifties who had recovered from COVID-19. Written as DNA, the CDR3 is TGTGCCAGCAGCTTGGACTCCACAGTTCCCTATGGCTACACCTTC. Encoded protein: CASSLDSTVPYGYTF. Variable domain in full (rest from reference TRBV5-4 and TRBJ1-2): ETGVTQSPTHLIKTRGQQVTLRCSSQSGHNTVSWYQQALGQGPQFIFQYYREEENGRGNFPPRFSGLQFPNYSSELNVNALELDDSALYLCASSLDSTVPYGYTFGSGTRLTVV.